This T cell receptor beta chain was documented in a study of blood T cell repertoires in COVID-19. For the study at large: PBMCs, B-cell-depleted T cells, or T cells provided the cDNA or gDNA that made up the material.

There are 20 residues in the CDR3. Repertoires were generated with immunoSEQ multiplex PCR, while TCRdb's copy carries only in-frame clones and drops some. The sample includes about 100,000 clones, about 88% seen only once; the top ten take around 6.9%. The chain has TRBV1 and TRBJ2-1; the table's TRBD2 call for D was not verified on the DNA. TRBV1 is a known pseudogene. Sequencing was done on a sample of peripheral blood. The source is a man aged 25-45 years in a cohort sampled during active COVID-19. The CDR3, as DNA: TGCACCAGCAGCCAAGAAAGGGGGAGGATAGCGGGGTCACTGTGTAATGAGCAGTTCTTC. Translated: CTSSQERGRIAGSLCNEQFF.